One and the same sample provided the 21 T cell receptor beta chains below, sequenced in a study of identical twins. TCRdb processed the 5' RACE reads anew with MiXCR; each CDR3 protein has one entry. The table has under 300,000 distinct CDR3 sequences, approximately 8.3% seen once. The sample was also linked to a second study, of yellow fever vaccine responses in identical twins.

Sequenced: CD8+ T cells sorted from blood. The receptors stem from a woman under 30 in good health.

J is TRBJ2-7 and V is TRBV29-1; weak D call: TRBD2 (6 bases). The germline gives CDR1 SQVTM, CDR2 ANQGSEA. Trimming removed 4 bases from V and 4 bases from J, with 11 bases in between. The CDR3 consists of 12 residues. This chain's CDR3 is CSVALRGYEQYF. The CDR3 bases are TGCAGCGTTGCATTACGGGGGTACGAGCAGTACTTC.

The chain joins TRBV24-1 to TRBJ2-3; 12 bases align to TRBD2. The trim removed 2 bases at V and 5 bases at J, leaving 4 bases unmatched. Germline-derived CDR1 and CDR2 are KGHDR and SFDVKD. CDR3 length: 16 amino acids. CDR3 in DNA: TGTGCCACCAGTGATTATCTAGCGGGAGGGGGAGATACGCAGTATTTT. The encoded protein is CATSDYLAGGGDTQYF.

The gene calls are TRBV10-1 and TRBJ1-2; 8 positions match TRBD1. The germline V gene encodes CDR1 WNHNN and CDR2 SYGVQD (reference sequence). The CDR3 sequence is 11 residues long. With 8 bases clipped from V and 8 bases from J, the junction kept 4 bases outside the gene matches. The CDR3 loop reads CASGQGWGYTF. CDR3 bases: TGCGCCAGCGGACAGGGCTGGGGCTACACCTTC.

The genes are TRBV7-9 and TRBJ1-2; no definite D call. Trimming stripped 1 base from V and 7 bases from J, with 16 bases between. From germline, CDR1 is SEHNR and CDR2 FQNEAQ (reference sequence). There are 15 residues in the CDR3. The CDR3 bases are TGTGCCAGCAGCTTAGGTTTCGGCCGGCTAGGTGGCTACACCTTC. Translating gives CASSLGFGRLGGYTF.

This clonotype was seen a handful of times. The chain joins TRBV4-3 to TRBJ2-1; TRBD2 aligns across 9 bases. V trimming: 0 bases; J trimming: 9 bases; junction bases outside the gene matches: 6. The CDR3 sequence is 15 residues long. Per the germline V gene, CDR1 is LGHNA and CDR2 is YSLEER. CDR3 DNA sequence: TGCGCCAGCAGCCAAGACCCAGCGGGAGGCCCTGAGCAGTTCTTC. Protein product: CASSQDPAGGPEQFF.

The sample holds a few counts of this clonotype. The V gene is TRBV5-1, the J gene TRBJ2-7, with 7 bases that match TRBD1. The V gene's germline CDR1 is SGHRS and CDR2 YFSETQ. The CDR3 runs to 13 residues. Trimming cost V 6 bases and J 3 bases; bases outside gene matches: 6. CDR3 sequence reads: CASTQGQHYEQYF. The DNA of the CDR3 is TGCGCCAGCACCCAGGGACAGCACTACGAGCAGTACTTC.

The chain employs TRBV14 and TRBJ2-1; 9 nucleotides line up with TRBD1. The germline V gene encodes CDR1 SGHDN and CDR2 FVKESK. The CDR3 has 15 residues. Trimming cost V 0 bases and J 6 bases; bases outside gene matches: 3. CDR3 loop: CASSQETGGGNEQFF. CDR3 nucleotides: TGTGCCAGCAGCCAAGAGACAGGGGGGGGCAATGAGCAGTTCTTC.

The rearrangement uses TRBV7-2 and TRBJ2-3; 11 bases are shared with TRBD1. The length of the CDR3 is 21 residues. Germline trimming cut 0 bases from V and 1 base from J; bases unmatched to any gene: 15. The germline V gene has CDR1 SGHTA and CDR2 FQGNSA. This chain's CDR3 is CASSLAGFGGTGGFRTDTQYF. The CDR3 DNA follows: TGTGCCAGCAGCTTAGCGGGTTTTGGGGGGACAGGGGGTTTTCGCACAGATACGCAGTATTTT.

This clonotype turned up a few times. The rearrangement uses TRBV7-2 and TRBJ2-7; 7 bases match TRBD2. Germline lookup yields CDR1 SGHTA and CDR2 FQGNSA. J gave up 2 bases and V 3 bases, and 10 bases lay outside the gene matches. CDR3 size: 16 residues. The CDR3 region has the DNA TGTGCCAGCAGCTTTGCGGGCGGGAGCCCCCCCTACGAGCAGTACTTC. Its protein product is CASSFAGGSPPYEQYF.

In this sample, this clonotype turned up many times. The germline gene is not matched at one end of the junction; a read error may be the cause. The chain combines TRBV5-1 with TRBJ2-5; TRBD2 aligns across 9 bases. Per germline, CDR1 SGHRS and CDR2 YFSETQ. This CDR3 contains 16 residues. In DNA, the CDR3 is TGCGCCAGCAGCTTGTTCCAGCGGGGGGAACAAGAGGCCCAGTACTTC. It yields the protein CASSLFQRGEQEAQYF.

V and J are TRBV5-4 and TRBJ2-3, with TRBD2 matching 13 bases. CDR3 length: 16 residues. Germline CDR1 is SGHNT and CDR2 is YYREEE (reference sequence). Losses at the gene ends were 4 bases for V and 2 bases for J; bases not matched to a gene: 4. The CDR3 DNA reads TGTGCCAGCAGCATCGGACTAGCGGGGGTCACAGATACGCAGTATTTT. Protein product: CASSIGLAGVTDTQYF.

The CDR3 sequence is CASSQEQGSAFF. CDR3 DNA: TGCGCCAGCAGCCAAGAACAGGGTAGTGCTTTCTTT. The rearrangement joins TRBV4-3 to TRBJ1-1, with D perhaps TRBD1 (6 bases). The V gene's germline CDR1 is LGHNA and CDR2 YSLEER. The CDR3 length is 12 residues. Trimming cost V 0 bases and J 11 bases, with 10 bases left between them.

This clonotype came up a few times. The rearrangement links TRBV7-9 to TRBJ2-7; 9 bases are shared with TRBD1. CDR1 is SEHNR and CDR2 is FQNEAQ in the germline V gene (reference sequence). After removal of 5 bases from V and 4 bases from J, the junction contained 0 bases not matched to a gene. The CDR3 runs to 12 residues. CDR3 in DNA: TGTGCCAGCAGCGGGACAGGGTACGAGCAGTACTTC. Residues: CASSGTGYEQYF.

The chain combines TRBV3-1 with TRBJ2-7; 11 bases are a match to TRBD2. The germline V gene encodes CDR1 LGHDT and CDR2 YNNKEL (reference sequence). The CDR3 consists of 15 residues. V lost 11 bases and J lost 3; bases outside the gene matches: 12. CDR3 residues: CACCPALAGGYEQYF. CDR3 DNA sequence: TGTGCCTGCTGCCCCGCCCTAGCGGGGGGCTACGAGCAGTACTTC.

The chain recombines TRBV29-1 with TRBJ1-1; 9 bases are shared with TRBD1. Trimming at V came to 4 bases and at J to 6 bases, leaving 9 bases not matched to a gene. This CDR3 comprises 14 residues. CDR1 is SQVTM, CDR2 ANQGSEA, per germline. The CDR3 DNA reads TGCAGCGTTGTTGGGACAGGGATTATCCCTGAAGCTTTCTTT. Its translation: CSVVGTGIIPEAFF.

This clonotype was counted between two and nine times. The V and J genes are TRBV28 and TRBJ1-5, with 9 bases fitting TRBD1. CDR3 length: 13 amino acids. The J segment lost 7 bases and the V segment lost 8 bases, leaving 6 bases of the junction unmatched. Per the germline V gene, CDR1 is MDHEN and CDR2 is SYDVKM. As DNA, the CDR3 is TGTGCCAGCTTTACAGGGGGCTGGCAGCCCCAGCATTTT. Encoded protein: CASFTGGWQPQHF.

In its sample, this clonotype was seen many times. The V and J genes are TRBV27 and TRBJ2-1; the match to TRBD2 covers 7 bases. Germline CDR1 MNHEY, CDR2 SMNVEV (reference sequence). V lost 5 bases and J lost 2; bases outside the gene matches: 3. This CDR3 has 14 amino acids. The CDR3 DNA sequence: TGTGCCAGCAGTCCGGGGACTACCTACAATGAGCAGTTCTTC. It yields the protein CASSPGTTYNEQFF.

This clonotype was found many times. This chain links TRBV11-2 with TRBJ2-1; TRBD2 agrees at 7 bases. The CDR3 runs 17 residues. Looked up from germline, CDR1 is SGHAT and CDR2 is FQNNGV. Trimming removed 0 bases from V and 7 bases from J; junction bases left unmatched: 12. The CDR3 is CASSLEAGSAYGNEQFF. Here the CDR3 DNA reads TGTGCCAGCAGCTTAGAAGCGGGGTCGGCCTACGGGAATGAGCAGTTCTTC.

The genes are TRBV7-2 and TRBJ2-1; 14 bases agree with TRBD2. CDR1 and CDR2 from the germline V gene are SGHTA and FQGNSA. The ends lost 6 bases at V and 8 bases at J; junction bases unmatched: 6. This CDR3 region has 15 residues. CDR3 bases: TGTGCCAGCAGACAGACTAGCGGGGGGGCATATGAGCAGTTCTTC. It codes for CASRQTSGGAYEQFF. Full variable domain (rest looked up from reference TRBV7-2 and TRBJ2-1): GAGVSQSPSNKVTEKGKDVELRCDPISGHTALYWYRQSLGQGLEFLIYFQGNSAPDKSGLPSDRFSAERTGGSVSTLTIQRTQQEDSAVYLCASRQTSGGAYEQFFGPGTRLTVL.

This clonotype was counted between two and nine times. The V and J genes are TRBV2 and TRBJ2-7; 8 bases line up with TRBD2. CDR3 length equals 13 residues. V shed 1 base and J 6 bases; nucleotides not matched to a gene: 2. Germline assignment: CDR1 SNHLY and CDR2 FYNNEI. The CDR3 protein is CASSEEAGGEQYF. CDR3 DNA: TGTGCCAGCAGTGAAGAGGCGGGAGGCGAGCAGTACTTC.

J is TRBJ1-6 and V is TRBV29-1, with no clear D. V lost 7 bases, J lost 0 bases, and 19 bases lay in between. The germline V gene encodes CDR1 SQVTM and CDR2 ANQGSEA. The CDR3 is 17 residues long. CDR3 protein: CSGRDWVTSSYNSPLHF. The CDR3 DNA sequence: TGCAGCGGTAGAGATTGGGTAACCAGCTCCTATAATTCACCCCTCCACTTT.